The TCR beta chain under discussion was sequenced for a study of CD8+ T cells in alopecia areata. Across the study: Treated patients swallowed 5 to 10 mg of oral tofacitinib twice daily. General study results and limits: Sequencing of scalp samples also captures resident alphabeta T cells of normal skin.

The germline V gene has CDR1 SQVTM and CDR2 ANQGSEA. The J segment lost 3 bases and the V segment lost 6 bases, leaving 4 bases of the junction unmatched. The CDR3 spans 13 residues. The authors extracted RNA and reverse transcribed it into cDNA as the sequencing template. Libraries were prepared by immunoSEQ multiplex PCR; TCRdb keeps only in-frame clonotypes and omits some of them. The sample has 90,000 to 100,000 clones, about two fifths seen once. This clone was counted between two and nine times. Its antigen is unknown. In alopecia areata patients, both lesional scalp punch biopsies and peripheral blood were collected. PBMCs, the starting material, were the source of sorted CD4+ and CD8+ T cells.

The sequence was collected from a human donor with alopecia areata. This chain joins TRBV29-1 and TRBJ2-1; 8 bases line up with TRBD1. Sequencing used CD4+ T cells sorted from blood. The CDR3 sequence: CSVGQGFYNEQFF. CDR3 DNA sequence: TGCAGCGTCGGACAGGGTTTCTACAATGAGCAGTTCTTC.